This TCR beta chain was documented in a study of blood T cell repertoires in COVID-19. Study summary: COVID-19 samples, acute and convalescent, were from the United States, Italy and Spain. T cells, B-cell-depleted T cells, or PBMCs provided the cDNA or gDNA that served as material.

Per the study methods: For nucleated cells, counts were estimated from reference gene primer amplification. Measured with immunoSEQ multiplex PCR; TCRdb has only the in-frame clones, and not every one. V, J and clone size are those of that table, while D and trimming were read from the DNA. The sample has over 100,000 clones, around 89% seen once. CDR3 size: 11 residues. From germline, CDR1 is MNHEY and CDR2 SVGEGT. V lost 6 bases and J lost 4, with 6 bases in between. Material: peripheral blood. The sequence derives from a human donor with acute or convalescent COVID-19. The donor label of this sample is uncertain. This chain joins TRBV6-2 or TRBV6-3 and TRBJ2-5; D not certain. The CDR3 region is CASSPRETQYF. The CDR3 coding sequence is TGTGCCAGCAGCCCTCGAGAGACCCAGTACTTC.